This T cell receptor (beta chain) is drawn from a study of CD4 T cells in relation to SARS-CoV-2 and coronaviruses. On this clone: No antigen is known for it.

Whole-study results and caveats: Pre-pandemic and post-infection samples never came from the same donor.

Libraries were prepared by immunoSEQ multiplex PCR; TCRdb keeps only in-frame clonotypes and omits some of them. The table includes about 47,000 clones, around 80% detected once. The trim removed 4 bases at V and 3 bases at J, leaving 3 bases unmatched. In germline, CDR1 is KGHSH, CDR2 LQKENI. The CDR3 is 14 amino acids. V gene TRBV18 combines with J gene TRBJ2-7, with 10 bases that match TRBD2. The sequenced sample was naive CD4+ T cells from PBMCs, cultured in vitro. Subset defined: naive CD4+ T cells isolated by negative enrichment. The sequence was obtained from an adult with COVID-19. The CDR3 sequence is CASSRTSGVYEQYF. In nucleotides, the CDR3 is TGTGCCAGCTCACGCACTAGCGGGGTCTACGAGCAGTACTTC.